These 8 T cell receptor beta chains share one sample of origin, sequenced in a study of CD8 T cells in ankylosing spondylitis. TCRdb re-derived calls from the 5' RACE reads in MiXCR, one entry per CDR3 protein. The sample includes more than 250,000 distinct CDR3 sequences, around a tenth of them seen just once. The sequenced material came from blood, either unsorted or a sorted T cell fraction (not recorded which). Receptors originate from a female donor with ankylosing spondylitis or in good health (not recorded which).

In its sample, this clonotype was seen a few times. The chain links TRBV11-2 to TRBJ2-3; 7 bases line up with TRBD1. V dropped 5 bases and J dropped 0; count of bases not matched to a gene: 8. The CDR3 loop spans 16 amino acids. Germline assignment: CDR1 SGHAT and CDR2 FQNNGV. CDR3 in DNA: TGTGCCAGCAGCCGCGTGCCCAGGGGGAGCACAGATACGCAGTATTTT. This codes for CASSRVPRGSTDTQYF.

The genes are TRBV7-2 and TRBJ2-3; 10 bases align to TRBD1. This CDR3 contains 15 residues. Germline CDR1 is SGHTA and CDR2 is FQGNSA. Trimming at V came to 5 bases and at J to 4 bases, leaving 6 bases not matched to a gene. The CDR3 DNA follows: TGTGCCAGCAGCCGGGACAGGGGCTCCGCAGATACGCAGTATTTT. Translation: CASSRDRGSADTQYF.

This clonotype appeared many times. This chain uses TRBV28 with TRBJ1-1; D not resolved. The ends were cut back, 3 bases at V and 8 bases at J, with 10 bases in the middle. This CDR3 spans 12 amino acids. Germline lookup yields CDR1 MDHEN and CDR2 SYDVKM. The CDR3 nucleotides read TGTGCCAGCAGTTTGAGGGCAGGAGAAGCTTTCTTT. Translating gives CASSLRAGEAFF.

In its sample, this clonotype was seen a few times. V gene TRBV28 combines with J gene TRBJ2-3; D gene unclear. Germline CDR1 MDHEN, CDR2 SYDVKM. V was cut by 4 bases and J by 5 bases, with 7 bases left in between. There are 12 residues in the CDR3. The CDR3 region has the DNA TGTGCCAGCAGTTCGGAGCGAGATACGCAGTATTTT. The encoded protein is CASSSERDTQYF.

This clonotype was detected many times. This chain links TRBV7-9 with TRBJ2-1; D remains ambiguous. CDR3 length: 16 amino acids. With 2 bases removed from V and 7 bases from J, the gap between germline ends came to 18 bases. Germline V gene sequence: CDR1 SEHNR, CDR2 FQNEAQ (reference sequence). The CDR3 nucleotides read TGTGCCAGCAGCTTAATAATCGGAATAGCCGGTAATGAGCAGTTCTTC. It translates to CASSLIIGIAGNEQFF. Based on the CDR3 plus reference TRBV7-9 and TRBJ2-1, the full variable domain is DTGVSQNPRHKITKRGQNVTFRCDPISEHNRLYWYRQTLGQGPEFLTYFQNEAQLEKSRLLSDRFSAERPKGSFSTLEIQRTEQGDSAMYLCASSLIIGIAGNEQFFGPGTRLTVL.

With respect to this clonotype: The junction departs from germline at one end; a sequencing error may be responsible. The V call is TRBV5-5, the J call TRBJ1-2; D possibly corresponds to TRBD1 (5 bases). CDR1 and CDR2 (germline): SGHKS, YYEKEE (reference sequence). This CDR3 contains 15 residues. DNA for the CDR3: TGTGCCAGCAGCTTGGGCGGGGACGGGGACTATGGCGACACCTTC. Its translation: CASSLGGDGDYGDTF.

This chain joins TRBV4-2 and TRBJ2-7; TRBD2 is a possible D gene (5 bases). Germline-derived CDR1 and CDR2 are LGHNA and YNFKEQ. The CDR3 spans 15 residues. Trimming removed 0 bases from V and 6 bases from J, with 15 bases in between. CDR3 amino acids: CASSQDTRPLSEQYF. The CDR3 DNA sequence: TGTGCCAGCAGCCAAGATACTAGGCCCTTATCCGAGCAGTACTTC.

The chain is built from TRBV27 and TRBJ2-1; TRBD2 is a possible D gene (5 bases). The V gene lost 2 bases and the J gene lost 9 bases, with 17 bases spanning the gap. Germline CDR1 MNHEY, CDR2 SMNVEV (reference sequence). The CDR3 runs to 15 residues. The chain's CDR3 is CASSLRDYKGGEQFF. The DNA for the CDR3 is TGTGCCAGCAGTTTACGCGACTACAAAGGCGGTGAGCAGTTCTTC.